Below, 10 T cell receptor beta chains from the same sample are listed, as sequenced in a study of blood T cells in healthy people across ages. Next came a second PCR, run for about 7 to 12 cycles, which used a sample-barcoded 5' primer along with a J-beta primer mix. TCRdb re-called the 5' RACE reads with MiXCR, one entry per CDR3 protein. The sample contains roughly 800,000 distinct CDR3 sequences, roughly 64% of which appear only once. Sequences were obtained from blood. The receptor set was obtained from a man aged 30-40 years in good health.

V gene TRBV7-2 combines with J gene TRBJ2-7; D is undetermined. From germline, CDR1 is SGHTA and CDR2 FQGNSA. The CDR3 totals 12 residues. V was cut by 1 base and J by 6 bases, with 7 bases left in between. As DNA, the CDR3 is TGTGCCAGCAGCTTAGGTACTATCGAGCAGTACTTC. Protein sequence: CASSLGTIEQYF. The full variable domain, in which reference TRBV7-2 and TRBJ2-7 provide the parts outside the CDR3, is GAGVSQSPSNKVTEKGKDVELRCDPISGHTALYWYRQSLGQGLEFLIYFQGNSAPDKSGLPSDRFSAERTGGSVSTLTIQRTQQEDSAVYLCASSLGTIEQYFGPGTRLTVT.

The chain has TRBV4-2 and TRBJ2-7; unclear D gene. The germline V and J ends were trimmed by 1 base and 4 bases, with 8 bases remaining between them. Germline CDR1 is LGHNA and CDR2 is YNFKEQ. The CDR3 covers 13 residues. The CDR3 spells CASSQASDYEQYF. The DNA for the CDR3 is TGTGCCAGCAGCCAAGCGTCAGATTACGAGCAGTACTTC.

CDR3 loop: CASSSTDPYEKLFF. CDR3 DNA sequence: TGTGCCAGCAGTTCGACAGACCCTTATGAAAAACTGTTTTTT. The chain couples TRBV27 to TRBJ1-4, with D perhaps TRBD1 (5 bases). This CDR3 region has 14 residues. Trimming stripped 4 bases from V and 6 bases from J, with 12 bases between. Germline loops: CDR1 MNHEY, CDR2 SMNVEV (reference sequence).

The genes are TRBV7-2 and TRBJ2-4; D is possibly TRBD1 (5 bases). The CDR3 loop spans 15 amino acids. Germline CDR1 and CDR2: SGHTA and FQGNSA. V was trimmed by 5 bases and J by 3 bases, leaving 14 bases between them. The CDR3 region has the DNA TGTGCCAGCAGCCGTAGTCCGCAGGGCAAAAACATTCAGTACTTC. This codes for CASSRSPQGKNIQYF.

The chain carries TRBV6-2 or TRBV6-3 and TRBJ2-1; a weak D match, TRBD2 (6 bases). Trimming took off 3 bases at V and 5 bases at J, with 14 bases between the two ends. The CDR3 consists of 15 residues. Germline CDR1 MNHEY, CDR2 SVGEGT. DNA of the CDR3: TGTGCCAGCAGTTATCTCGTGGACTACAACAATGAGCAGTTCTTC. It encodes CASSYLVDYNNEQFF.

This chain connects TRBV5-1 to TRBJ2-2, with 9 bases matching TRBD2. The germline V gene has CDR1 SGHRS and CDR2 YFSETQ. The CDR3 covers 18 residues. J lost 4 bases, V lost 0 bases, and 10 bases had no gene match. The CDR3 DNA sequence: TGCGCCAGCAGCTTGGCCGGTGTAGCGGGAGAACCCACCGGGGAGCTGTTTTTT. Translating it yields CASSLAGVAGEPTGELFF.

V usage is TRBV19 and J usage is TRBJ2-1; possible D gene TRBD2, 6 bases. The germline gives CDR1 LNHDA, CDR2 SQIVND (reference sequence). Trimming took 1 base from V and 4 from J, leaving 20 bases between them. The CDR3 loop spans 18 amino acids. The DNA of the CDR3 is TGTGCCAGTAGTATAGGTCTTGTCGAGCGGGTAATGTACAATGAGCAGTTCTTC. Translated, it gives CASSIGLVERVMYNEQFF.

The chain combines TRBV27 with TRBJ2-7; 7 positions match TRBD2. Germline lookup yields CDR1 MNHEY and CDR2 SMNVEV (reference sequence). With V trimmed by 5 bases and J by 3 bases, 7 bases remained unmatched. CDR3 length: 14 amino acids. The CDR3 reads CASSVAGGYYEQYF. The CDR3 region has the DNA TGTGCCAGCAGTGTAGCGGGCGGATACTACGAGCAGTACTTC.

This chain joins TRBV4-1 and TRBJ1-1; D uncertain. Germline assignment: CDR1 MGHRA and CDR2 YSYEKL. V lost 3 bases, J lost 11 bases, and 13 bases lay in between. This CDR3 is 12 amino acids long. The CDR3: CASSHSGDRAFF. DNA of the CDR3: TGCGCCAGCAGCCATAGCGGCGATAGGGCTTTCTTT.

In its sample, this clonotype was seen a few times. This chain connects TRBV12-5 to TRBJ2-1; D gene uncertain. CDR3 size: 17 residues. Per germline, CDR1 LGHNT and CDR2 FRNRAP. V lost 1 base to trimming and J lost 0 bases, with 13 bases between them. The CDR3 protein is CASGLGPLSNSYNEQFF. CDR3 bases: TGTGCTAGTGGTTTGGGACCTCTCTCGAACTCCTACAATGAGCAGTTCTTC.